Sequencing of this T cell receptor (beta chain) was carried out in a study of cytomegalovirus exposure and HLA in healthy donors. About the study: A subsequent analysis reported that the 95 to 150 validation repertoires were produced on the same platform that had also been used for the roughly 670 first-cohort repertoires. General study results and limits: With high specificity and sensitivity, the classifier reportedly diagnosed cytomegalovirus status.

Clones were sequenced by immunoSEQ multiplex PCR, and TCRdb holds only the in-frame ones, with some missing. Here the sample spans about 130,000 clones, roughly four fifths being singletons. As for this clone: Its antigen is not known.

Specimen: PBMCs. The receptor comes from a man between 25 and 39 years old in good health and CMV-seropositive.

CDR3 protein: CAWSVRRGAEEQYF. CDR3 DNA sequence: TGTGCCTGGAGTGTACGGCGGGGGGCAGAAGAGCAGTACTTC. The chain links TRBV30 to TRBJ2-7; 8 bases match TRBD2. The V segment lost 0 bases and the J segment 7 bases; nucleotides outside the gene matches: 8. The CDR3 contains 14 residues. CDR1 is GTSNPN and CDR2 is SVGIG in the germline V gene (reference sequence).